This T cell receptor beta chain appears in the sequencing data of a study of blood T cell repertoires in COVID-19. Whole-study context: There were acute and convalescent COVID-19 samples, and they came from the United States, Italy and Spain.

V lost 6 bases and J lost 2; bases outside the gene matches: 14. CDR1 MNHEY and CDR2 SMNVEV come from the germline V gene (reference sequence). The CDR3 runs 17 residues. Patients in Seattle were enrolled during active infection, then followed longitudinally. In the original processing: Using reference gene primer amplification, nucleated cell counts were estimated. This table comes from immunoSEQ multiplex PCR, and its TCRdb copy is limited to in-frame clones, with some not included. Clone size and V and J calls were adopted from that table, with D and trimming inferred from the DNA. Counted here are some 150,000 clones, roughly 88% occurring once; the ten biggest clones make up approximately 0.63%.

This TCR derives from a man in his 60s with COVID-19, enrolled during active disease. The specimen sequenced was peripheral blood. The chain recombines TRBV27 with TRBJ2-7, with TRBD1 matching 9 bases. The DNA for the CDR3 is TGTGCCAGCAGGTCGGGATGGGGACAGGGATTAACCTACGAGCAGTACTTC. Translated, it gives CASRSGWGQGLTYEQYF.